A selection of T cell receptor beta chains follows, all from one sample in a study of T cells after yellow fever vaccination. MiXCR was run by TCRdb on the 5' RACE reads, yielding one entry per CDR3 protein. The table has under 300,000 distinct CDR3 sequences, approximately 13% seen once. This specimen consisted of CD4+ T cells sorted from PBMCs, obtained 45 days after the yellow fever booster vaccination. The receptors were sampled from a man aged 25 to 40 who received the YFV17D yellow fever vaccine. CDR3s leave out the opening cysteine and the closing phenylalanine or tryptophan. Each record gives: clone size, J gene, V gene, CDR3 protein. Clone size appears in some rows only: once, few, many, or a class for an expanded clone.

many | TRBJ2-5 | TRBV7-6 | ASSKYGETQY
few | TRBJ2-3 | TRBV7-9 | ASGRTDTQY
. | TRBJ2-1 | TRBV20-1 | SAREINRDRATNEQF
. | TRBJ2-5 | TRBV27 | ASSIKRGETQY
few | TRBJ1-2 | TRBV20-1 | SARDGQGYNYGYT
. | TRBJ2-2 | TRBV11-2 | ASSLDLHGELF
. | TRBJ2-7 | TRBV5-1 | ASSPRGPYEQY
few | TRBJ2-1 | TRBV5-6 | ASSLEAMLQF
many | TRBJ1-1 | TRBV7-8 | ASSVQENTEAF
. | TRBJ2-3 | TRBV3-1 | ASSQDRGSTQY
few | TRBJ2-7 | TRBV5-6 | ASSLLQASYEQY